The sequence of this T cell receptor beta chain was determined in a study of identical twins. Notes on this clonotype: What it binds is not known.

TCRdb used MiXCR to reprocess the 5' RACE reads, holding one entry per CDR3 protein. The sample yields 570,000 or so distinct CDR3 sequences, around a tenth seen once. Findings and caveats of the study: Sequences that were out-of-frame, alpha and twin-shared displayed an excess of low generation probability.

CDR1 is MNHEY and CDR2 is SVGEGT in the germline V gene. With 6 bases clipped from V and 4 bases from J, the junction kept 21 bases outside the gene matches. This CDR3 is 20 amino acids long. The data also belong to a second study, concerning yellow fever vaccine responses in identical twins.

This sequence joins TRBV6-2 or TRBV6-3 and TRBJ2-2; 9 nucleotides match TRBD2. The sequence was collected from a woman between 18 and 30 years old in good health. The sequenced material came from PBMCs. The CDR3 sequence: CASSPPRKGLAFVSTGELFF. The CDR3 nucleotides read TGTGCCAGCAGCCCACCCCGGAAGGGACTAGCCTTTGTGAGCACCGGGGAGCTGTTTTTT.